This TCR beta chain was profiled in a study of cytomegalovirus exposure and HLA in healthy donors. Study results and caveats: Later analysis suggested most CMV-associated TCR beta chains were HLA-restricted. Later, an analysis found that common viral pathogens appeared to be linked with several of the most significant clusters. As a later analysis revealed, the rate of TCR association differed by HLA locus, with DRB1 most and HLA-C fewest.

This clone was counted only a few times. Antigen unknown. In the PCR, 60 Vbeta and 13 Jbeta primers were used. Some clones are missing from TCRdb's copy, which holds only in-frame ones; the method was immunoSEQ multiplex PCR. The table has over 100,000 clones, over 80% seen once. This receptor was identified in a man aged 35-49 years in good health and CMV-seronegative. Sequencing was carried out using PBMCs.

This CDR3 reads CASSIQGSYNSPLHF. The CDR3 coding sequence is TGTGCCAGCTCAATCCAGGGATCCTATAATTCACCCCTCCACTTT. The rearrangement uses TRBV18 and TRBJ1-6; TRBD1 is a possible D gene (5 bases). Germline V CDR1 and CDR2: KGHSH, LQKENI. The CDR3 consists of 15 residues. V lost 5 bases to trimming and J lost 1 base, with 9 bases between them.